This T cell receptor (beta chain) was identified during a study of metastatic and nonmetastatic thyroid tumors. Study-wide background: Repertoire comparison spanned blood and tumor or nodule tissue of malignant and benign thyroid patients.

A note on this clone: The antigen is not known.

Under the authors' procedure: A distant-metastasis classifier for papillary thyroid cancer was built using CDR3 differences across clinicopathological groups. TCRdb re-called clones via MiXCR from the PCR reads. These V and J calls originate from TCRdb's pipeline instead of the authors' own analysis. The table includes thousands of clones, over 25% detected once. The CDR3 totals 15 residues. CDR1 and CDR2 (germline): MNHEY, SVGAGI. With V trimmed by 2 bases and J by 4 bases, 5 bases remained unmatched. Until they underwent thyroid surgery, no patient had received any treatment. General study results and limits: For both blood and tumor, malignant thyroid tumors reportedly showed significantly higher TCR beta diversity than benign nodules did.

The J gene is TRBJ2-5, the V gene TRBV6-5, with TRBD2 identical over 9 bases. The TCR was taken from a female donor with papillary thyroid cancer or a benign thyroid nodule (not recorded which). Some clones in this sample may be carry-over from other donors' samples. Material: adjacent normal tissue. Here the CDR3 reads CASSYAAGGRETQYF. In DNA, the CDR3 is TGTGCCAGCAGTTACGCTGCGGGAGGGCGAGAGACCCAGTACTTC.